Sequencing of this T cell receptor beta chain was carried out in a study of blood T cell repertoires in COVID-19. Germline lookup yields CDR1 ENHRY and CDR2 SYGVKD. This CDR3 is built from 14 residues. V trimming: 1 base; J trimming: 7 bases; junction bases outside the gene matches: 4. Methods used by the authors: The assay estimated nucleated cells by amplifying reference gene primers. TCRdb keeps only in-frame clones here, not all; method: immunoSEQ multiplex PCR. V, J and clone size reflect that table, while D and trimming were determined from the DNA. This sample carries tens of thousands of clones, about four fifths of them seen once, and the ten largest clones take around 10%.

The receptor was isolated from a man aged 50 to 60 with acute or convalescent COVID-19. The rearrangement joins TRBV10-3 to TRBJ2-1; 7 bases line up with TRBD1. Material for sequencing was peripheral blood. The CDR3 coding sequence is TGTGCCATCAGTGAGTACAGGGGATCGAATGAGCAGTTCTTC. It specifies CAISEYRGSNEQFF.